Following are 25 T cell receptor beta chains from one sample sequenced in a study of OX40 agonist ivuxolimab in advanced cancers. Profiling relied on immunoSEQ multiplex PCR, and the TCRdb table lists in-frame clones only, not all of them. The sample has roughly 60,000 clones, approximately 90% seen once; the top ten hold around 0.42%. The sample in question was CD4+ or CD8+ T cells sorted from blood, obtained in a trial of the OX40 agonist ivuxolimab. The receptors here all came from an adult with an advanced solid tumor such as melanoma, head and neck, liver or kidney cancer.

This chain joins TRBV18 and TRBJ2-1; 8 nucleotides align to TRBD1. V trimming: 2 bases; J trimming: 5 bases; junction bases outside the gene matches: 5. The length of the CDR3 is 15 residues. Looked up from germline, CDR1 is KGHSH and CDR2 is LQKENI. The CDR3 is CASSPTGTGHNEQFF. Written as DNA, the CDR3 is TGTGCCAGCTCACCAACCGGGACAGGACACAATGAGCAGTTCTTC.

V gene TRBV30 combines with J gene TRBJ2-7; TRBD1 agrees at 9 bases. The length of the CDR3 is 13 residues. Germline values: CDR1 GTSNPN, CDR2 SVGIG (reference sequence). V dropped 3 bases and J dropped 2; count of bases not matched to a gene: 2. The CDR3 protein is CAWRGTGTYEQYF. CDR3 coding DNA: TGTGCCTGGAGGGGGACAGGGACCTACGAGCAGTACTTC. The whole variable domain, filled in from reference TRBV30 and TRBJ2-7, reads SQTIHQWPATLVQPVGSPLSLECTVEGTSNPNLYWYRQAAGRGLQLLFYSVGIGQISSEVPQNLSASRPQDRQFILSSKKLLLSDSGFYLCAWRGTGTYEQYFGPGTRLTVT.

The chain has TRBV29-1 and TRBJ2-1, with TRBD2 matching 9 bases. Germline trimming cut 5 bases from V and 3 bases from J; bases unmatched to any gene: 5. This CDR3 region has 14 residues. From germline, CDR1 is SQVTM and CDR2 ANQGSEA. CDR3 nucleotide sequence: TGCAGCGTTTGTGAGACTAGCGGCTACAATGAGCAGTTCTTC. Translation gives CSVCETSGYNEQFF.

The J gene is TRBJ1-1, the V gene TRBV6-5; possible D gene TRBD1, 6 bases. Trimming shortened V by 4 bases and J by 4 bases, and 16 bases separated the two germline ends. In germline, CDR1 is MNHEY, CDR2 SVGAGI. This CDR3 spans 15 amino acids. The CDR3 DNA follows: TGTGCCAGCAGTTCCCTAGGACAGCAGGGCACTGAAGCTTTCTTT. Translation: CASSSLGQQGTEAFF.

The V gene is TRBV6-5, the J gene TRBJ2-7; tentative D call: TRBD2 (6 bases). Trimming cost V 10 bases and J 2 bases, with 15 bases left between them. Germline V gene lookup returns CDR1 MNHEY and CDR2 SVGAGI. The length of the CDR3 is 13 residues. The CDR3 DNA reads TGTGCCACCGGGACTCCACCTCCCTACGAGCAGTACTTC. Translated: CATGTPPPYEQYF.

The rearrangement uses TRBV30 and TRBJ1-1, with a tentative D call TRBD1 (6 bases). Trimming left V 3 bases short and J 11 bases short, with 19 bases between. Germline CDR1 and CDR2: GTSNPN and SVGIG (reference sequence). CDR3 length: 13 amino acids. The CDR3: CAWSPTGSRQAFF. CDR3 in DNA: TGTGCCTGGAGCCCCACAGGGTCGAGGCAGGCTTTCTTT.

This clone was seen only once. The J gene is TRBJ2-2, the V gene TRBV6-5, with D possibly being TRBD1 or TRBD2 (6 bases each). The CDR3 has 15 residues. Germline CDR1 MNHEY, CDR2 SVGAGI. V was cut by 6 bases and J by 5 bases, with 16 bases left in between. CDR3 sequence: CASRHTGTGTGELFF. CDR3 in DNA: TGTGCCAGCAGGCACACAGGGACTGGGACCGGGGAGCTGTTTTTT.

In DNA, the CDR3 is TGTGCCAGCAGGGGCTTCCAGGACTACAATGAGCAGTTCTTC. The encoded protein is CASRGFQDYNEQFF. The rearrangement links TRBV7-2 to TRBJ2-1, with D hard to call. Germline V gene lookup returns CDR1 SGHTA and CDR2 FQGNSA. Trimming took off 6 bases at V and 3 bases at J, with 12 bases between the two ends. This CDR3 spans 14 amino acids.

The rearrangement joins TRBV29-1 to TRBJ2-2; 9 positions agree with TRBD2. CDR3 size: 14 residues. Germline V lookup: CDR1 SQVTM, CDR2 ANQGSEA. V shed 4 bases and J 5 bases; nucleotides not matched to a gene: 5. CDR3 in amino acids: CSVAPGLATGELFF. The CDR3 region has the DNA TGCAGCGTTGCTCCGGGACTAGCAACCGGGGAGCTGTTTTTT.

V gene TRBV2 combines with J gene TRBJ1-2; D call uncertain. Germline values: CDR1 SNHLY, CDR2 FYNNEI. The CDR3 runs 14 residues. V lost 5 bases, J lost 3 bases, and 13 bases lay in between. The CDR3 loop reads CASSKKGQDYGYTF. CDR3 coding DNA: TGTGCCAGCAGTAAGAAGGGTCAGGACTATGGCTACACCTTC.

This clone is a singleton in its sample. V usage is TRBV10-3 and J usage is TRBJ2-3; either TRBD1 or TRBD2 may supply D (5 bases each). CDR3 size: 12 residues. From germline, CDR1 is ENHRY and CDR2 SYGVKD. V shed 3 bases and J shed 11 bases, with 12 bases lying between them. CDR3 residues: CAISEGTELQYF. CDR3 DNA: TGTGCCATCAGTGAAGGGACGGAGCTGCAGTATTTT.

The chain combines TRBV9 with TRBJ2-7; TRBD2 aligns across 7 bases. V dropped 1 base and J dropped 2; count of bases not matched to a gene: 6. The CDR3 extends over 15 amino acids. Germline CDR1 is SGDLS and CDR2 is YYNGEE. CDR3 coding DNA: TGTGCCAGCAGCGTATGTCCTGCGGGAGCCTACGAGCAGTACTTC. It specifies CASSVCPAGAYEQYF. The full variable domain, its missing parts supplied by reference TRBV9 and TRBJ2-7, is DSGVTQTPKHLITATGQRVTLRCSPRSGDLSVYWYQQSLDQGLQFLIQYYNGEERAKGNILERFSAQQFPDLHSELNLSSLELGDSALYFCASSVCPAGAYEQYFGPGTRLTVT.

V and J are TRBV30 and TRBJ1-5; D might be TRBD1 (6 bases). Germline assignment: CDR1 GTSNPN and CDR2 SVGIG (reference sequence). With 6 bases removed from V and 7 bases from J, the gap between germline ends came to 16 bases. The CDR3 has 13 amino acids. This CDR3 reads CACSRDIEQPQHF. The CDR3 nucleotides read TGTGCCTGCAGCCGGGACATAGAACAGCCCCAGCATTTT.

V usage is TRBV5-1 and J usage is TRBJ2-5, with 10 bases that match TRBD2. Germline lookup yields CDR1 SGHRS and CDR2 YFSETQ. The CDR3 is 19 residues long. V shed 0 bases, J shed 0 bases, and the junction held 11 bases outside the gene matches. CDR3 sequence reads: CASSLASVTSGHNQETQYF. The CDR3 DNA reads as TGCGCCAGCAGCTTGGCCTCGGTGACTAGCGGGCATAACCAAGAGACCCAGTACTTC.

CDR3 amino acids: CASSLVGRDGYTF. The CDR3 DNA reads as TGTGCCAGCAGCTTAGTAGGAAGAGATGGCTACACCTTC. The chain has TRBV7-9 and TRBJ1-2; D is uncertain. CDR1 SEHNR and CDR2 FQNEAQ come from the germline V gene (reference sequence). V was cut by 1 base and J by 6 bases, with 9 bases left in between. The CDR3 consists of 13 residues. Full variable domain (remainder filled in from reference TRBV7-9 and TRBJ1-2): DTGVSQNPRHKITKRGQNVTFRCDPISEHNRLYWYRQTLGQGPEFLTYFQNEAQLEKSRLLSDRFSAERPKGSFSTLEIQRTEQGDSAMYLCASSLVGRDGYTFGSGTRLTVV.

The chain recombines TRBV7-9 with TRBJ2-1; TRBD1 matches at 8 bases. This CDR3 has 15 residues. J lost 4 bases, V lost 5 bases, and 7 bases had no gene match. Germline V CDR1 and CDR2: SEHNR, FQNEAQ (reference sequence). CDR3: CASSTRDRYYNEQFF. The CDR3 DNA reads as TGTGCCAGCAGCACCCGGGACAGGTATTACAATGAGCAGTTCTTC.

The V call is TRBV19, the J call TRBJ2-5, with 7 bases matching TRBD1. The J segment lost 1 base and the V segment lost 6 bases, leaving 14 bases of the junction unmatched. CDR3 length: 17 amino acids. Germline assignment: CDR1 LNHDA and CDR2 SQIVND (reference sequence). The DNA of the CDR3 is TGTGCCAGTAGCCACTCTATCTCGGGACAGATCCAAGAGACCCAGTACTTC. It yields the protein CASSHSISGQIQETQYF. Full variable domain (outside the CDR3, taken from reference TRBV19 and TRBJ2-5): DGGITQSPKYLFRKEGQNVTLSCEQNLNHDAMYWYRQDPGQGLRLIYYSQIVNDFQKGDIAEGYSVSREKKESFPLTVTSAQKNPTAFYLCASSHSISGQIQETQYFGPGTRLLVL.

The chain recombines TRBV6-6 with TRBJ1-2; 7 nucleotides align to TRBD1. The CDR3 has 12 amino acids. With 8 bases clipped from V and 5 bases from J, the junction kept 5 bases outside the gene matches. Looked up from germline, CDR1 is MNHNY and CDR2 is SVGAGI (reference sequence). This CDR3 is CASGQDGYGYTF. In nucleotides, the CDR3 is TGTGCCAGCGGACAGGACGGATATGGCTACACCTTC.

This clone came up once. The chain combines TRBV19 with TRBJ1-2, with 9 bases identical to TRBD1. CDR1 and CDR2 from the germline V gene are LNHDA and SQIVND (reference sequence). The CDR3 loop spans 13 amino acids. The V and J ends lost 6 bases and 13 bases, in that order; junction bases with no gene match: 12. This chain's CDR3 is CASRNRDRDPSTF. The CDR3 DNA sequence: TGTGCCAGTAGAAACCGGGACAGGGATCCTTCCACCTTC.

The sample holds one count of this clone. The chain couples TRBV27 to TRBJ1-1; D not resolved. The CDR3 sequence is 14 residues long. Between the trimmed V and J ends, which lost 2 bases and 4 bases, there was a span of 11 bases. Germline CDR1 MNHEY, CDR2 SMNVEV (reference sequence). This chain's CDR3 is CASSLMGYRTEAFF. CDR3 in DNA: TGTGCCAGCAGTTTAATGGGGTATCGCACTGAAGCTTTCTTT.

V is TRBV27 and J is TRBJ2-7; TRBD2 matches 11 bases. After removal of 3 bases from V and 7 bases from J, the junction contained 8 bases not matched to a gene. The CDR3 runs to 15 residues. Germline V gene data show CDR1 as MNHEY and CDR2 as SMNVEV (reference sequence). The CDR3 region has the DNA TGTGCCAGCAGTTTCCTTAGCGGGAGGGCCCAAGAGCAGTACTTC. This translates into CASSFLSGRAQEQYF.

The rearrangement uses TRBV11-2 and TRBJ2-5; possible D gene TRBD1, 7 bases. The end of the DNA is better explained by TRBJ2-7, so the J call may be wrong. This CDR3 is 16 amino acids long. The germline CDR1 and CDR2 sequences are SGHAT and FQNNGV. As DNA, the CDR3 is TGTGCCAGCAGCTATACCACGGCAGGGGGAGGCTACGAGCAGTACTTC. Its protein is CASSYTTAGGGYEQYF.

The chain is built from TRBV9 and TRBJ1-1; D gene unclear. This CDR3 comprises 14 residues. CDR1 and CDR2 from the germline V gene are SGDLS and YYNGEE. Trimming shortened V by 0 bases and J by 0 bases, and 6 bases separated the two germline ends. CDR3 in amino acids: CASSVGALNTEAFF. For the CDR3, the DNA is TGTGCCAGCAGCGTAGGAGCTTTGAACACTGAAGCTTTCTTT. The whole variable domain, filled in from reference TRBV9 and TRBJ1-1, reads DSGVTQTPKHLITATGQRVTLRCSPRSGDLSVYWYQQSLDQGLQFLIQYYNGEERAKGNILERFSAQQFPDLHSELNLSSLELGDSALYFCASSVGALNTEAFFGQGTRLTVV.

The chain couples TRBV5-4 to TRBJ1-3; 8 positions match TRBD1. CDR1 is SGHNT, CDR2 YYREEE, per germline (reference sequence). V dropped 3 bases and J dropped 2; count of bases not matched to a gene: 7. The CDR3 totals 16 residues. In DNA form, the CDR3 reads TGTGCCAGCAGCTCTGGACAGGGTGGTACTGGAAACACCATATATTTT. Its translation is CASSSGQGGTGNTIYF.

This sequence joins TRBV4-2 and TRBJ2-7, with 7 bases aligning to TRBD2. The J segment lost 5 bases and the V segment lost 0 bases, leaving 10 bases of the junction unmatched. From germline, CDR1 is LGHNA and CDR2 YNFKEQ. The CDR3 is 16 amino acids. The CDR3, as DNA: TGTGCCAGCAGCCAAGATTGGTCGGGAGGAATCGACGAGCAGTACTTC. Translated, it gives CASSQDWSGGIDEQYF.